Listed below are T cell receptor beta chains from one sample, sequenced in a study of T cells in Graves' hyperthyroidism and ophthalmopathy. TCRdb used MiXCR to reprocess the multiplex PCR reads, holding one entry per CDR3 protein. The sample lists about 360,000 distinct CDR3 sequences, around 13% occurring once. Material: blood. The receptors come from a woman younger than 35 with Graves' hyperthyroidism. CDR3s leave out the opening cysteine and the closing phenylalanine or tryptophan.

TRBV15	ATRQGEVYNEQF
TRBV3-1	ASSPTRDRAEVRFGYT
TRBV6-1	ASRKDGDYGYT
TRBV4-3	ARGQSFREYGYT
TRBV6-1	ASSDTGFYGYT
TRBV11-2	ASSYGTPNKF
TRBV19	ASSRKRLYGYT
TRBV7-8	ASSLELGGSTDTQY
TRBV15	ATSKGTGPNYGYT
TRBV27	ASSLSSITGEETQY
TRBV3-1	ASSQGIRDRNTEAF
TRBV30	AWSDSGRAEQY
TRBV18	ASSLIGRGGGNTIY
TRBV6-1	ASRGVNSADEQY
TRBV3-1	ASSHTARDQPQH
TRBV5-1	ASTSMGTGTSGYNEQF
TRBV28	ASNNPNQPQH
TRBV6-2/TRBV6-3	ASSLLAGENIQY
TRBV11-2	ASSLDSLSNQPQH
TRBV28	ASSPPREGAAYEQY
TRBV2	ASRGQGNYGYT
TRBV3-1	ASSQELVGQGETQY
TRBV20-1	SARDPPDEQF
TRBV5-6	ASSVQASSYNEQF
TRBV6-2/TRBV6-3	ASSYWRVASTEAF
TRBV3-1	ASSLQEGDKLF
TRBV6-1	ASSERGRGAGELF
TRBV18	ASSPQGIATNEKLF
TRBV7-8	ASSSSRVQPQH
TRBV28	ASSGYNRVYNEQF
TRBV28	ASSRSSGGAMADTQY
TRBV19	ASSSGQGTQTEAF
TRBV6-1	ASSASRGLGVSPLH
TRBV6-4	ASSDRTGDGTGELF
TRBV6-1	ASTGVTGGAVNEKLF
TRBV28	ASTLGASGSKGELF
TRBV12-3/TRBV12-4	ASSLGTALSSNQPQH
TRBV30	AWGDGLKLF
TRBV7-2	ASSLWGQGIYGYT
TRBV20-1	SALAGGPYYEQY
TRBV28	ASTSGAPYEQY